The text below deals with one TCR beta chain. This clone was seen only once. Its antigen remains undetermined. It has no much larger one-base neighbor in the sample; base qualities were not kept. A distance of 11 bases separates the germline ends of V and J, which lose 5 bases and 0 bases respectively. Including cysteine and phenylalanine, the CDR3 has 14 amino acids. The sequence is cut down to CDR3 DNA, 42 bases in frame from base 1. According to the germline V gene, CDR1 reads WSHSY and CDR2 reads SAAADI. Every bulk PBMC sample was loaded with the same fixed amount of around 330 ng of DNA. The immunoSEQ TCRb Assay kit was used according to manufacturer instructions to amplify TCR beta CDR3 sequences from genomic DNA. The KAPA Library Quantification Kit for Illumina platforms was used to quantify the pooled libraries by qPCR. Sequencing of the pooled libraries was done on an Illumina NextSeq 500, with clustering at roughly 0.6-1.1 pM. In the original analysis: TCR data were analyzed using immunoSEQ ANALYZER and the R LymphoSeq package. A rearrangement efficiency score was calculated as productive divided by the sum of productive and non-productive CDR3 sequences. Clonality was measured with the Gini coefficient and diversity with the Renyi index at alpha=1, and both measures were compared pairwise between timepoints within each patient. Clonal relatedness, based on an edit distance of 3, and repertoire similarity, based on the Bhattacharyya coefficient, were both computed in LymphoSeq. To classify response, a linear discriminant analysis based on week-3 changes in clonality and diversity was built using the R MASS and caret packages. What TCRdb holds here is the immuneACCESS table cut down to in-frame rearrangements. Part of the clones is not present; checked against another copy, under half of the missing clones reflect an unresolved V gene, and the others are unexplained. For V, J and clone size, that table is used; D and trimming come from the DNA. The sample table records 8,000 to 13,000 clones; 70% to 90% of these occur just once. The ten largest clones take up about 4% of the sample.

The time point label, as the study defines it: week 3, after first cycle of checkpoint inhibitor. Blood samples were collected before treatment (T0) and at week 3 (W3), after the first cycle of checkpoint blockade. Except for two patients with rapid clinical progression, response was assessed 12 weeks after the first infusion by RECIST 1.1; disease control meant complete response, partial response or stable disease. Patients were not eligible if they had prior systemic cancer treatment, concomitant immunosuppressant therapy or synchronous other active malignancies. To track both circulating cells and T cell turnover, TCR beta was sequenced from bulk PBMC as well as from plasma cell-free DNA. PBMC were isolated from blood with Lymphoprep and SepMate tubes, followed by red cell lysis. QIAamp DNA Blood Mini kits were used to extract DNA from PBMC and from sorted T cell subsets. This entry belongs to a study of blood T cell dynamics during melanoma immunotherapy (dated by TCRdb to between 2020 and 2021). A note on the overall study: The patients had metastatic melanoma and were given first-line pembrolizumab or nivolumab plus ipilimumab as standard of care in the United Kingdom. Peripheral T cell receptor repertoires of metastatic melanoma patients were profiled before and after one cycle of checkpoint inhibitor therapy to find early correlates of response. Consecutive patients formed a training cohort, and a further independent group of patients from the same centre was pooled into an external validation set. Overall results and qualifications from the work: Whether the T cell clones driving repertoire changes were melanoma-specific or reflected general immune activation could not be determined in the study. The relatively small sample size was acknowledged as a potential limitation on generalization of the results. Unlike progressors, patients who went on to achieve disease control showed a bifurcated reorganization of the PBMC repertoire at W3, with either increased clonality or increased diversity.

In this chain, TRBV10-2 is recombined with TRBJ2-7, with the D gene call left open. The sequences come from blood, collected from a patient treated with checkpoint blockade. The TCR sequence derives from a human donor with melanoma. The CDR3 region: CASSWGSSSYEQYF. The sequence in DNA is TGCGCCAGCAGTTGGGGTTCAAGCTCCTACGAGCAGTACTTC.